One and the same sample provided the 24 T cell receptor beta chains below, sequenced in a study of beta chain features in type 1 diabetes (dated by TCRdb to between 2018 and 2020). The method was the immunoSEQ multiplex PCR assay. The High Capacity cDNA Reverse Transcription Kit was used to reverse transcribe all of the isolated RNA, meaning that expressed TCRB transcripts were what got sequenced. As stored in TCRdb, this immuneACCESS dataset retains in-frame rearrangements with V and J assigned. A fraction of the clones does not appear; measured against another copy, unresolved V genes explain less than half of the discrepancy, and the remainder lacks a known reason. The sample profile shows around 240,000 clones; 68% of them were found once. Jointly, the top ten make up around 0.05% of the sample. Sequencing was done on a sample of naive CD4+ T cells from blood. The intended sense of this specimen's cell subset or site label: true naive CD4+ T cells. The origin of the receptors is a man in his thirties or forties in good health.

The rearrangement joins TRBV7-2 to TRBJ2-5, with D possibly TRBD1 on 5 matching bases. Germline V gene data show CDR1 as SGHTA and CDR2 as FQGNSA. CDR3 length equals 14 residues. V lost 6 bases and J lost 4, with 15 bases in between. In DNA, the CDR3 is TGTGCCAGCAGTCGTGGTAGGGGTGTAGAGACCCAGTACTTC. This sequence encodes CASSRGRGVETQYF.

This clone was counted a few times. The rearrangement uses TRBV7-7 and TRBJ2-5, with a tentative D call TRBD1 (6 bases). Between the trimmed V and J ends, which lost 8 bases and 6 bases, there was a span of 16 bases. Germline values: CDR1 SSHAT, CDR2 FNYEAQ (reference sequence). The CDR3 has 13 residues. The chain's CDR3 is CASGSSRGQTQYF. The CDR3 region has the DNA TGTGCCAGCGGGAGCTCCAGGGGACAGACCCAGTACTTC.

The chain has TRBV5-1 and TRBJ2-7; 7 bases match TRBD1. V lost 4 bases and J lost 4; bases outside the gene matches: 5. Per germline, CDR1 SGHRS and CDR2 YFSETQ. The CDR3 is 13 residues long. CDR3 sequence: CASSVLTGYEQYF. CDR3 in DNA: TGCGCCAGCAGCGTATTGACAGGGTACGAGCAGTACTTC.

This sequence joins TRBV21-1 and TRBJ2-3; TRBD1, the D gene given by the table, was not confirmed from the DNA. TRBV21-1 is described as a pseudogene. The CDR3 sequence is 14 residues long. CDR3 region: CASSNARGPDTQYF. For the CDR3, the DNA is TGTGCCAGCAGCAACGCCAGGGGCCCAGATACGCAGTATTTT.

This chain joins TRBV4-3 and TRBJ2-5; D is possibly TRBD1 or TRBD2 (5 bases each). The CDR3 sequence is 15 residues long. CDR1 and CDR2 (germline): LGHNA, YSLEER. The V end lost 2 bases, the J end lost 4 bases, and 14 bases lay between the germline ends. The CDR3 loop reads CASSQSWDGGETQYF. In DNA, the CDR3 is TGCGCCAGCAGCCAAAGTTGGGACGGTGGAGAGACCCAGTACTTC.

The chain's CDR3 is CAWSPTWGAWDQPQHF. In DNA, the CDR3 is TGTGCCTGGAGTCCAACGTGGGGGGCTTGGGATCAGCCCCAGCATTTT. The rearrangement uses TRBV30 and TRBJ1-5; a possible D gene is TRBD1 (6 bases). This CDR3 region has 16 residues. The germline V gene encodes CDR1 GTSNPN and CDR2 SVGIG (reference sequence). Trimming took off 2 bases at V and 5 bases at J, with 19 bases between the two ends.

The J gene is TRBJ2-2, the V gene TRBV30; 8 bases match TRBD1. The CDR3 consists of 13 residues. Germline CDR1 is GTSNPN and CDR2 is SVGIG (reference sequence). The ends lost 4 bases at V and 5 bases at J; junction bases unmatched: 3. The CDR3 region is CAWKGQETGELFF. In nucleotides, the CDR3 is TGTGCCTGGAAGGGACAGGAGACCGGGGAGCTGTTTTTT.

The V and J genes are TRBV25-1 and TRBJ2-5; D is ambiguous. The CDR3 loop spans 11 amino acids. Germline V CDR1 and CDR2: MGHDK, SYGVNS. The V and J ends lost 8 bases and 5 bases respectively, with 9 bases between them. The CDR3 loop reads CASSTLETQYF. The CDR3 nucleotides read TGTGCCAGCTCGACTTTGGAGACCCAGTACTTC.

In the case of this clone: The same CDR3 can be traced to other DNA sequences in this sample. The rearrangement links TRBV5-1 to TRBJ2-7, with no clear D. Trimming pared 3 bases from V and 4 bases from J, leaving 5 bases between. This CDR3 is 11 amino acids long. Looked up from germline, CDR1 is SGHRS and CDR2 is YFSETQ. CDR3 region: CASSSAYEQYF. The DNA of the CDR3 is TGCGCCAGCAGCTCTGCGTACGAGCAGTACTTC.

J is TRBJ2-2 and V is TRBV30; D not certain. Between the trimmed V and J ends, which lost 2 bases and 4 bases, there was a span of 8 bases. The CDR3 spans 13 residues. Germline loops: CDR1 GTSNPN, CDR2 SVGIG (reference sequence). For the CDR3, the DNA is TGTGCCTGGAGTTTAGGGCCCACCGGGGAGCTGTTTTTT. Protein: CAWSLGPTGELFF.

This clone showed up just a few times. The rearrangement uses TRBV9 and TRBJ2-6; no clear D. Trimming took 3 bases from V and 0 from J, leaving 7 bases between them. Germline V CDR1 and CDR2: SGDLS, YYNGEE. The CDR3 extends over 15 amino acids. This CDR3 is CASSASFSGANVLTF. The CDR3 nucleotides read TGTGCCAGCAGCGCCAGCTTCTCTGGGGCCAACGTCCTGACTTTC. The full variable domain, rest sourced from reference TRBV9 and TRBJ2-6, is DSGVTQTPKHLITATGQRVTLRCSPRSGDLSVYWYQQSLDQGLQFLIQYYNGEERAKGNILERFSAQQFPDLHSELNLSSLELGDSALYFCASSASFSGANVLTFGAGSRLTVL.

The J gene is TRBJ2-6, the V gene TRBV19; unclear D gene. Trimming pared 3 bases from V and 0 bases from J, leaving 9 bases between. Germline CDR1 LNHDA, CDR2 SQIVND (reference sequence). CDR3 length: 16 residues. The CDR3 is CASSMGFSSGANVLTF. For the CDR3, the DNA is TGTGCCAGTAGTATGGGATTTAGCTCTGGGGCCAACGTCCTGACTTTC.

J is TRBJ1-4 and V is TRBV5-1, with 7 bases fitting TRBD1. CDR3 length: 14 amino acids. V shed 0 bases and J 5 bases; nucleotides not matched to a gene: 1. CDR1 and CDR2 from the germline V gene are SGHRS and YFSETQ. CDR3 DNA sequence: TGCGCCAGCAGCTTGGGACAGGGAAATGAAAAACTGTTTTTT. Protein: CASSLGQGNEKLFF. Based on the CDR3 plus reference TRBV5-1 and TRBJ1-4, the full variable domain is KAGVTQTPRYLIKTRGQQVTLSCSPISGHRSVSWYQQTPGQGLQFLFEYFSETQRNKGNFPGRFSGRQFSNSRSEMNVSTLELGDSALYLCASSLGQGNEKLFFGSGTQLSVL.

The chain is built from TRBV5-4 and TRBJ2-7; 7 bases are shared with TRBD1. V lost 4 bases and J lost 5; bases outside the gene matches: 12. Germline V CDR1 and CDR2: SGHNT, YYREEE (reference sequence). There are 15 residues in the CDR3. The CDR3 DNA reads TGTGCCAGCAGCGTACAGACAGGGCGTCGGGACGAGCAGTACTTC. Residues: CASSVQTGRRDEQYF.

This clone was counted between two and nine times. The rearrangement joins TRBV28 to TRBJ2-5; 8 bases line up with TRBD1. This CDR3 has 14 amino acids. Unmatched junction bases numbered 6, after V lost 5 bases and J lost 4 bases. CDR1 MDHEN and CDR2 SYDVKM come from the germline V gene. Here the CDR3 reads CASSPRTGIETQYF. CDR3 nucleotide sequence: TGTGCCAGCAGTCCCCGGACAGGGATAGAGACCCAGTACTTC.

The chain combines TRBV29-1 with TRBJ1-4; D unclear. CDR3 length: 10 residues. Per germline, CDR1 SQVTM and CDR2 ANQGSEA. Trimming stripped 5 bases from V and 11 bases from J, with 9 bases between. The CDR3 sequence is CSVRNGKLFF. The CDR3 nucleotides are TGCAGCGTTCGGAATGGGAAACTGTTTTTT. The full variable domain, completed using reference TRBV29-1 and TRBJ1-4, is SAVISQKPSRDICQRGTSLTIQCQVDSQVTMMFWYRQQPGQSLTLIATANQGSEATYESGFVIDKFPISRPNLTFSTLTVSNMSPEDSSIYLCSVRNGKLFFGSGTQLSVL.

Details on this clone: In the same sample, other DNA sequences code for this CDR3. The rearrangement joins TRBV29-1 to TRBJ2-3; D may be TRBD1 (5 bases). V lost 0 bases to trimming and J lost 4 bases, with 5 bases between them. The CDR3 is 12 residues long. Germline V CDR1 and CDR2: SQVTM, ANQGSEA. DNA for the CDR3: TGCAGCGTTGAAGAAGGGGCAGATACGCAGTATTTT. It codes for CSVEEGADTQYF.

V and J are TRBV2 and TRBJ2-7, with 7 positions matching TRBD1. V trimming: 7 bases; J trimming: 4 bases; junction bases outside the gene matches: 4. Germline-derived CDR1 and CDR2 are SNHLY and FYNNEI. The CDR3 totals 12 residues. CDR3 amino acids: CASTLTGYEQYF. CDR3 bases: TGTGCCAGCACTTTGACAGGGTACGAGCAGTACTTC.

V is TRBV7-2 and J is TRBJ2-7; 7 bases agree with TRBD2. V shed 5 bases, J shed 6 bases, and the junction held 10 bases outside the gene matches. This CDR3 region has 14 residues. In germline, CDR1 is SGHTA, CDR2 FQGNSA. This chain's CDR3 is CASSRLAEGGEQYF. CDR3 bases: TGTGCCAGCAGCCGTCTAGCGGAAGGCGGCGAGCAGTACTTC.

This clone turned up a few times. CDR3 DNA sequence: TGTGCCAGCTCACCGGCGGGGAGGGTCAATCAGCCCCAGCATTTT. Its translation: CASSPAGRVNQPQHF. The chain employs TRBV18 and TRBJ1-5; D not resolved. Looked up from germline, CDR1 is KGHSH and CDR2 is LQKENI. V was clipped by 3 bases and J by 3 bases, with 12 bases between them. There are 15 residues in the CDR3.

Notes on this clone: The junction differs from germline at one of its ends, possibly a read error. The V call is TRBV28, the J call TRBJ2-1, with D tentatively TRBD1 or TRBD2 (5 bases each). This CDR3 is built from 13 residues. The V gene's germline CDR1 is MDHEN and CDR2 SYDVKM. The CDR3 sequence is CSCSSRVGGEQFF. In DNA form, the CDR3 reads TGCTCCTGCAGTTCCAGGGTTGGGGGTGAGCAGTTCTTC.

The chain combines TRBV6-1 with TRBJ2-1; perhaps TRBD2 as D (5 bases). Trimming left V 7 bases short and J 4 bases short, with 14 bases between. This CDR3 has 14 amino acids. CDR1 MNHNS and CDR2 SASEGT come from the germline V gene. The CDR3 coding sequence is TGTGCCAGCAAGTTCCCTCGGGGTTACAATGAGCAGTTCTTC. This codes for CASKFPRGYNEQFF.

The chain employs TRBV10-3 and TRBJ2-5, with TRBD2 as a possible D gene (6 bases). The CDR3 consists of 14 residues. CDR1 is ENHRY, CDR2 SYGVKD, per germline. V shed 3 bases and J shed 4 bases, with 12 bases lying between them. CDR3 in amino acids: CAISDPGAGETQYF. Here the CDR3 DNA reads TGTGCCATCAGTGACCCGGGAGCGGGAGAGACCCAGTACTTC.

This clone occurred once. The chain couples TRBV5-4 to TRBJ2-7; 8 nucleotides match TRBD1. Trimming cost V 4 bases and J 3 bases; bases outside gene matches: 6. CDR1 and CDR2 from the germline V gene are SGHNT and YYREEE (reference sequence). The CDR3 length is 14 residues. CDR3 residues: CASSPLDRDYEQYF. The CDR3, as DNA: TGTGCCAGCAGCCCGTTGGACAGGGACTACGAGCAGTACTTC.